This TCR beta chain came from a study of CD8 T cells in Susac syndrome. The germline V gene encodes CDR1 SQVTM and CDR2 ANQGSEA. The germline V and J ends were trimmed by 3 bases and 7 bases, with 22 bases remaining between them. The CDR3 is 16 residues long. Reverse transcription used roughly 0.5 to 1 ug RNA and random hexamers. TCRdb re-called the immunoSEQ multiplex PCR reads with MiXCR, one entry per CDR3 protein. The sample carries about 430,000 distinct CDR3 sequences, more than 70% recorded once. The multiple sclerosis controls, all treatment-naive patients, had relapsing-remitting disease that was stable or active.

The sample consisted of CD8+ T cells from PBMCs. The clonotype originates from a human donor with multiple sclerosis. This chain uses TRBV29-1 with TRBJ2-1, with D perhaps given as TRBD1 or TRBD2 (5 bases each). CDR3 sequence (DNA): TGCAGCGTTGAGCCTTCCGGGACGGAGGCAGGGAATGAGCAGTTCTTC. It is translated as CSVEPSGTEAGNEQFF.